The T cell receptor beta chain described here comes from a study of cytomegalovirus exposure and HLA in healthy donors. Overall study context: Some 80 million unique TCRs from HLA-typed donors were held in an early data release.

The primer mix had 60 Vbeta and 13 Jbeta primers. Repertoires were generated with immunoSEQ multiplex PCR, while TCRdb's copy carries only in-frame clones and drops some. Counted here are some 90,000 clones, 55% to 75% occurring once; the ten biggest clones make up under 3%. The CDR3 runs to 14 residues. The V gene end was trimmed by 6 bases and the J gene end by 1 base; junction bases not matched to a gene: 1. Germline V gene sequence: CDR1 SNHLY, CDR2 FYNNEI. Study observations and caveats: Whilst most TCR sequences proved rare, a subset of public TCRs occurred across many donors.

This clone occurred a few times. Its antigen is currently unknown. The sequenced material came from PBMCs. This sequence joins TRBV2 and TRBJ1-5, with 9 bases matching TRBD1. The sequence derives from a man aged 50 to 59 in good health and CMV-seronegative. The CDR3 region is CASSGQGSNQPQHF. The CDR3 DNA reads as TGTGCCAGCAGCGGACAGGGGAGCAATCAGCCCCAGCATTTT.